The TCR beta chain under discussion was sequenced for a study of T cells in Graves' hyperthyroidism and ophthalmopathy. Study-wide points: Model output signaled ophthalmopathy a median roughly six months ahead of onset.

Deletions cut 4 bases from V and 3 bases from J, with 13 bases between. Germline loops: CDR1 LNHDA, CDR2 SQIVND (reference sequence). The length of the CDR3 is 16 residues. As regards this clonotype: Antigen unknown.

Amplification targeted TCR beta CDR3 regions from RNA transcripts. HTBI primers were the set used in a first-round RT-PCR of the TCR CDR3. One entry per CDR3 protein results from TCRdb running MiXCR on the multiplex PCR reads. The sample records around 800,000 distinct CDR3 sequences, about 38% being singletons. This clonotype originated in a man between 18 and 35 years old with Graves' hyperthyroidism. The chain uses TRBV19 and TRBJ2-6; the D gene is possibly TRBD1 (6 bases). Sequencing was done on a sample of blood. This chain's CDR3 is CASSKTGLDGANVLTF. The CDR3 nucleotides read TGTGCCAGTAGTAAGACAGGTCTTGATGGGGCCAACGTCCTGACTTTC.